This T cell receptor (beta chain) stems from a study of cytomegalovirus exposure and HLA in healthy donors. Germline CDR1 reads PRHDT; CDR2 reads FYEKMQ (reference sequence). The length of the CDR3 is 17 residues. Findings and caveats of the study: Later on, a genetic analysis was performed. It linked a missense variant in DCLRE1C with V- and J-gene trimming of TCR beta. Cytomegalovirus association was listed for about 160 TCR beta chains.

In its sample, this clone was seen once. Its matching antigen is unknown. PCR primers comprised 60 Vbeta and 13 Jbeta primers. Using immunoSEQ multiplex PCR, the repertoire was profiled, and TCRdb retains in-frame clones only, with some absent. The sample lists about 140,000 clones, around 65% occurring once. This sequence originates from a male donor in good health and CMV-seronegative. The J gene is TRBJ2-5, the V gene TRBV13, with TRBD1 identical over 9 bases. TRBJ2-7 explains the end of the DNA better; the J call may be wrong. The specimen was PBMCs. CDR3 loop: CASSNLPGTGRSYEQYF. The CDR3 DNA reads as TGTGCCAGCAGCAACCTCCCCGGGACAGGGAGATCCTACGAGCAGTACTTC.